This TCR beta chain was obtained from a study of radiation and T cells in renal cell carcinoma. Broader study findings: Intratumoral heterogeneity was not captured in these approximately 1 g regions.

Treatment reported: 15 Gy SBRT to primary tumor, nephrectomy 4 weeks later. The table lists this clone with a few counts. The target antigen is unknown. Some clones are missing from TCRdb's copy, which holds only in-frame ones; the method was immunoSEQ multiplex PCR. There are about 9,300 clones in the sample; almost 65% occur only once, and around 15% lies in the top ten. V lost 5 bases, J lost 0 bases, and 13 bases lay in between. Germline V gene data show CDR1 as SEHNR and CDR2 as FQNEAQ (reference sequence). CDR3 size: 15 residues. V is TRBV7-9 and J is TRBJ1-2; D perhaps matches TRBD1 (5 bases). This sequence originates from a woman in her fifties or sixties with renal cell carcinoma. Here the sequenced sample was tumor tissue, taken from a patient whose treatment included radiotherapy and nephrectomy. The DNA for the CDR3 is TGTGCCAGCAGCCCCCAGGGAGGATCTAACTATGGCTACACCTTC. Translation: CASSPQGGSNYGYTF. The variable domain in full, with the rest retrieved from reference TRBV7-9 and TRBJ1-2, is DTGVSQNPRHKITKRGQNVTFRCDPISEHNRLYWYRQTLGQGPEFLTYFQNEAQLEKSRLLSDRFSAERPKGSFSTLEIQRTEQGDSAMYLCASSPQGGSNYGYTFGSGTRLTVV.